This TCR beta chain is drawn from a study of T cells in Graves' hyperthyroidism and ophthalmopathy. General study points: Ophthalmopathy prediction by the model preceded onset by a median approximately 6.9 months.

V was clipped by 8 bases and J by 3 bases, with 11 bases between them. Per the germline V gene, CDR1 is SGHTA and CDR2 is FQGNSA. The CDR3 has 13 amino acids. This clonotype showed up just a few times. Its specificity is unknown. TCR beta CDR3 sequences were amplified from RNA transcripts. The TCR CDR3 was amplified in a first-round RT-PCR using the HTBI primer set. TCRdb independently ran MiXCR on the multiplex PCR reads; one entry per CDR3 protein. The repertoire holds hundreds of thousands of distinct CDR3 sequences, 20% to 25% seen once, with 30% to 40% in the top ten. J is TRBJ1-3 and V is TRBV7-2; D is uncertain. Material for sequencing was blood. This TCR came from a man aged 25-45 years with Graves' ophthalmopathy. The CDR3 region has the DNA TGTGCCAGCGAGGGTCAAGGTGGAAACACCATATATTTT. As protein: CASEGQGGNTIYF.